The 5 T cell receptor beta chains below were found in one sample sequenced in a study of blood T cell repertoires in COVID-19 (dated by TCRdb to 2018 to 2020). Library creation used the immunoSEQ multiplex PCR assay. This immuneACCESS table, as held by TCRdb, lists in-frame sequences with V and J called but not all clones. Of the missing ones, under half trace to an unresolved V gene in checked studies; the others have no known cause. The sample table shows around 200,000 clones, and 86% are seen once. The top ten clonotypes cover about 4.6% of the sample. Specimen: PBMCs or T cells enriched from blood (not recorded which). The origin of the receptors is a woman aged 25 to 39 who had been exposed to COVID-19.

The chain couples TRBV2 to TRBJ2-3, with TRBD1 matching 7 bases. CDR3 length: 14 residues. CDR1 and CDR2 from the germline V gene are SNHLY and FYNNEI. Unmatched junction bases numbered 2, after V lost 5 bases and J lost 0 bases. CDR3 loop: CASSNRGSTDTQYF. The CDR3 nucleotides are TGTGCCAGCAGTAACAGGGGAAGCACAGATACGCAGTATTTT.

The chain links TRBV4-1 to TRBJ2-1; 16 bases line up with TRBD2. CDR3 size: 16 residues. From germline, CDR1 is MGHRA and CDR2 YSYEKL. Trimming removed 3 bases from V and 4 bases from J; junction bases left unmatched: 0. As DNA, the CDR3 is TGCGCCAGCAGCCAGGGACTAGCGGGGGGGTACAATGAGCAGTTCTTC. It yields the protein CASSQGLAGGYNEQFF.

The genes are TRBV29-1 and TRBJ1-1; D not resolved. V lost 5 bases, J lost 0 bases, and 4 bases lay in between. Germline-derived CDR1 and CDR2 are SQVTM and ANQGSEA. The CDR3 is 11 residues long. CDR3 in amino acids: CSVTLNTEAFF. Here the CDR3 DNA reads TGCAGCGTTACATTGAACACTGAAGCTTTCTTT.

V is TRBV3-1 (or the pseudogene TRBV3-2) and J is TRBJ2-1; D remains unclear. The V gene lost 0 bases and the J gene lost 9 bases, with 21 bases spanning the gap. The CDR3 is made up of 17 amino acids. CDR1 and CDR2 (germline): LGHDT, YNNKEL (reference sequence). The CDR3, as DNA: TGTGCCAGCAGCCAAGATGCTGCGTCCGTTTTAGCTAGTGAGCAGTTCTTC. This encodes CASSQDAASVLASEQFF.

The J gene is TRBJ2-1, the V gene TRBV10-1; TRBD2 is a possible D gene (5 bases). Germline CDR1 and CDR2: WNHNN and SYGVQD (reference sequence). Deletions cut 3 bases from V and 2 bases from J, with 14 bases between. The CDR3 extends over 16 amino acids. The CDR3 protein is CASSDEGKGPYNEQFF. Written as DNA, the CDR3 is TGCGCCAGCAGTGACGAGGGAAAGGGTCCCTACAATGAGCAGTTCTTC.